These 4 T cell receptor beta chains share one sample of origin, sequenced in a study of metastatic and nonmetastatic thyroid tumors (TCRdb year 2020). The library came from PCR. Sequencing relied on an Illumina HiSeq 4000. The raw public reads went through TCRdb reprocessing: fastp at Q25, MiXCR clone calling, in-frame beta chains kept. For this sample there are about 47,000 clones; around a quarter appear just once. The ten largest clones add up to roughly 3.2% of the sample. None of the patients had been given any treatment before thyroid surgery. Sequencing input: blood. The receptors were gathered from a male donor with papillary thyroid cancer or a benign thyroid nodule (not recorded which). Some clones in this sample may be carry-over from other donors' samples.

The rearrangement joins TRBV3-1 to TRBJ2-1; D is unresolved. The CDR3 has 13 amino acids. Germline CDR1 is LGHDT and CDR2 is YNNKEL (reference sequence). With 1 base removed from V and 5 bases from J, the gap between germline ends came to 6 bases. CDR3 residues: CASSQGVHNEQFF. As DNA, the CDR3 is TGTGCCAGCAGCCAAGGAGTCCACAATGAGCAGTTCTTC.

This clone was detected ten times or more. The chain combines TRBV4-1 with TRBJ2-1; 10 bases align to TRBD2. The length of the CDR3 is 17 residues. Trimming at V came to 0 bases and at J to 4 bases, leaving 6 bases not matched to a gene. Germline V gene lookup returns CDR1 MGHRA and CDR2 YSYEKL. CDR3 sequence (DNA): TGCGCCAGCAGCCAAGAACGGACTAGCGGAAAGTACAATGAGCAGTTCTTC. The encoded protein is CASSQERTSGKYNEQFF.

As DNA, the CDR3 is TGCGCCAGCAGCTTTTGGGGACAGGGAAGGAGCACTGAAGCTTTCTTT. This encodes CASSFWGQGRSTEAFF. V is TRBV5-1 and J is TRBJ1-1; TRBD1 matches 9 bases. With V trimmed by 2 bases and J by 4 bases, 9 bases remained unmatched. The CDR3 has 16 amino acids. Germline V CDR1 and CDR2: SGHRS, YFSETQ.

This clone was seen many times. J is TRBJ1-1 and V is TRBV3-1; unclear D gene. V shed 2 bases and J shed 0 bases, with 4 bases lying between them. CDR1 and CDR2 (germline): LGHDT, YNNKEL (reference sequence). The CDR3 spans 13 residues. CDR3 nucleotides: TGTGCCAGCAGCCAAATGATGAACACTGAAGCTTTCTTT. Translated: CASSQMMNTEAFF.